The TCR beta chain described here comes from a study of blood T cell repertoires in COVID-19 (dated by TCRdb to about 2020). Broadly, across the study: Samples covering the acute and convalescent phases of COVID-19 were provided by collaborators in the United States, Italy and Spain. Samples were obtained from the ongoing ImmuneRACE study (first 160 participants) and from 1,254 subjects provided by 6 global collaborators. A freely available public database, intended as a resource for researchers studying the immune response to SARS-CoV-2, is where the repertoires were released. The sample metadata nearly always contained a de-identified subject ID, COVID-19 status, age in years and sex. The material from the prospective study consisted of cDNA or gDNA derived from T cells, B-cell-depleted T cells, or PBMCs. The dataset comprised deeply sampled blood TCRbeta repertoires from subjects exposed to, actively infected with, or recovered from COVID-19. Where available, HLA class I and class II types were obtained from metadata supplied by the sample provider rather than from assay-based typing. Results the study describes overall, beyond this receptor: Clinical and demographic metadata were provided uncurated, with the amount varying by source and participant.

TCRbeta CDR3 regions were amplified from genomic DNA using the immunoSEQ Assay, a bias-controlled multiplex PCR. Under the source paper's analysis protocol: Nucleated cell counts per sample were estimated from amplification of reference gene primers within the assay. To quantify the absolute abundance of each unique TCRbeta CDR3 rearrangement, sequence reads were collapsed and filtered. Productive Simpson clonality was computed per sample as the square root of Simpson's diversity index over productive rearrangements. What TCRdb holds here is the immuneACCESS table cut down to in-frame rearrangements. Part of the clones is not present; checked against another copy, under half of the missing clones reflect an unresolved V gene, and the others are unexplained. The V and J calls and clone size are taken from that table; D and trimming were inferred from the DNA. Within this sample are some 97,000 clones, with roughly 89% of them counted one time only. In total, the top ten clones hold around 6% of the sample.

Collaborating institutions collected whole blood in K2EDTA tubes following their own protocols. For TCRbeta analysis, collaborator samples were shipped as frozen whole blood, as isolated PBMCs, or as DNA extracted from either sample type. In the case of this clone: Its antigen specificity is not known. Base qualities are not provided; no much larger clone lies one nucleotide away.

The V end loses 1 base and the J end loses 5 bases, and a stretch of 14 bases separates them. The CDR3 runs 15 residues from the cysteine to the phenylalanine. Solely the CDR3 DNA is kept, with 45 bases framed from the first base. CDR1 and CDR2 (MNHEY, SVGAGI) derive from the germline V gene. The sequence was obtained from a man aged 70 or older with acute or convalescent COVID-19. The chain was built from TRBV6-5 and TRBJ2-5, with a tentative D gene TRBD2 over 7 matching bases. What was sequenced was peripheral blood. The nucleotide sequence reads TGTGCCAGCAGTTACTTGGGGGGGCAGGGGGAGACCCAGTACTTC. Translated, it reads CASSYLGGQGETQYF.